This T cell receptor beta chain originates from a study of beta chain features in type 1 diabetes. Whole-study findings and limits: Compared with healthy donors, patients appeared to share more similar naive, central memory and regulatory TCRB repertoires. Type 1 diabetes patients showed a moderate but significant shortening of TCRB CDR3s in all four CD4+ subsets. PCR might favor shorter templates, equally in patients and controls.

The CDR3 length is 18 residues. Germline trimming cut 4 bases from V and 1 base from J; bases unmatched to any gene: 8. Germline V gene lookup returns CDR1 SEHNR and CDR2 FQNEAQ (reference sequence). Expressed TCRB transcripts were sequenced because the isolated RNA had all been reverse transcribed beforehand. Naive, central memory and regulatory T cell samples averaged approximately 3.9 million immunoSEQ reads each. TCRdb's copy holds only in-frame clones and misses some; the assay was immunoSEQ multiplex PCR. The sample has approximately 29,000 clones; about two thirds are singletons. Staining for CD45RO/CCR7/CD25/CD127/CD95/CD27 allowed sorting of CD4+ naive, central memory, regulatory and stem cell-like memory cells. Concerning this clone itself: The antigen is undetermined.

The V and J genes are TRBV7-9 and TRBJ2-1; TRBD2 aligns across 12 bases. The receptor was isolated from a woman in her twenties or thirties with type 1 diabetes. The specimen was Tregs from blood. The CDR3 DNA is TGTGCCAGCAGCTACGGATGGACTAGCGGGAAATCCTACAATGAGCAGTTCTTC. Translated, it gives CASSYGWTSGKSYNEQFF.